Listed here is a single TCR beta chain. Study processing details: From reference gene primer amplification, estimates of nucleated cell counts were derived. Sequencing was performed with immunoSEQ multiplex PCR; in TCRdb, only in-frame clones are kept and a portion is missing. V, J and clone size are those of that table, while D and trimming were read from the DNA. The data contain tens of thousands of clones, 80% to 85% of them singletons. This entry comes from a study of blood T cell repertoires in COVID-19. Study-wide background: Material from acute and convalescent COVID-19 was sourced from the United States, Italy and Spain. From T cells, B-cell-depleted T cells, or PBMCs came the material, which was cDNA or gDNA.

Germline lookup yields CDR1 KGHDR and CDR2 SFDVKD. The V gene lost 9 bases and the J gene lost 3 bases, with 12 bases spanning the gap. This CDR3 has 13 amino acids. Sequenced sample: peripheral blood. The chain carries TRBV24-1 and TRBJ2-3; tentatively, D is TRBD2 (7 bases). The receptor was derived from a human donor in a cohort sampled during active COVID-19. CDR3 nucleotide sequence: TGTGCCACCGGGAGGGGGGCTACAGATACGCAGTATTTT. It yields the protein CATGRGATDTQYF.